This TCR beta chain is from a study of Graves' ophthalmopathy and Graves' hyperthyroidism. In the study overall: Prior to any treatment, peripheral blood was collected at the time of initial diagnosis.

Scientists amplified the TCR beta CDR3 regions from RNA transcripts. Amplification began with first-round RT-PCR using HTBI primers, then second-round multiplex PCR was performed. TCRdb reprocessed the multiplex PCR reads via MiXCR and lists one record per CDR3 protein. Here the sample spans some 240,000 distinct CDR3 sequences, around 42% being singletons. No donor had other autoimmune disease, uncontrolled infection, pregnancy or lactation. Study-level results: Most expanded clonotypes from thyroid (those above 0.001 frequency) were also found in blood.

A remark on this clonotype: No antigen is known for it.

The clonotype originates from an adult man with Graves' ophthalmopathy. Sequenced input: peripheral blood.

Here the CDR3 reads CSARRGSYGYTF. The DNA for the CDR3 is TGCAGTGCTAGAAGGGGGTCCTATGGCTACACCTTC. The chain joins TRBV20-1 to TRBJ1-2; tentatively, D is TRBD1 (6 bases). CDR1 is DFQATT and CDR2 is SNEGSKA in the germline V gene (reference sequence). This CDR3 has 12 residues. V was clipped by 2 bases and J by 4 bases, with 8 bases between them.